This is a list of T cell receptor beta chains from one sample in a study of blood T cell repertoires in COVID-19. Using immunoSEQ multiplex PCR, the repertoire was profiled, and TCRdb retains in-frame clones only, with some absent. The sample has 70,000 or so clones; approximately 80% are singletons. The sequencing input was peripheral blood. Source of these receptors: a woman aged 55-69 years with acute or convalescent COVID-19. Each CDR3 is given with its conserved first and last residue. The D gene is left open where the match is weak. A row's size may be missing; if present it is once, few, many or a size class.

v_gene: TRBV18; j_gene: TRBJ1-3; abundance: -; d_gene: -; len: 14; CDR3aa: CASSPGQSGNTIYF; CDR3nt: TGTGCCAGCTCACCAGGACAGTCTGGAAACACCATATATTTT
v_gene: TRBV11-2; j_gene: TRBJ2-7; abundance: few; d_gene: -; len: 12; CDR3aa: CASSLQGIEQYF; CDR3nt: TGTGCCAGCAGCCTACAGGGAATCGAGCAGTACTTC
v_gene: TRBV3-1/TRBV3-2; j_gene: TRBJ2-1; abundance: -; d_gene: TRBD2; len: 15; CDR3aa: CASSRTSGGNNEQLF; CDR3nt: TGTGCCAGCAGCCGGACTAGCGGGGGAAACAATGAGCAGCTCTTC
v_gene: TRBV10-3; j_gene: TRBJ2-7; abundance: -; d_gene: -; len: 15; CDR3aa: CAISELPGATYEQYF; CDR3nt: TGTGCCATCAGTGAGTTGCCAGGGGCGACCTACGAGCAGTACTTC
v_gene: TRBV29-1; j_gene: TRBJ2-3; abundance: once; d_gene: TRBD2; len: 14; CDR3aa: CSVVVGGRPDTQYF; CDR3nt: TGCAGCGTTGTTGTCGGGGGGAGGCCAGATACGCAGTATTTT
v_gene: TRBV20-1; j_gene: TRBJ1-1; abundance: -; d_gene: -; len: 13; CDR3aa: CSASSYRDTEAFF; CDR3nt: TGCAGTGCTAGTTCTTACAGGGACACTGAAGCTTTCTTT
v_gene: TRBV4-2; j_gene: TRBJ1-2; abundance: -; d_gene: TRBD1; len: 16; CDR3aa: CASSQGGTGGIYGYTF; CDR3nt: TGTGCCAGCAGCCAAGGCGGGACAGGGGGCATCTATGGCTACACCTTC
v_gene: TRBV6-5; j_gene: TRBJ1-2; abundance: -; d_gene: TRBD1; len: 13; CDR3aa: CASSSATGVGYTF; CDR3nt: TGTGCCAGCAGCTCAGCCACAGGGGTTGGCTACACCTTC
v_gene: TRBV5-5; j_gene: TRBJ1-3; abundance: -; d_gene: -; len: 15; CDR3aa: CASSLAPDSGNTIYF; CDR3nt: TGTGCCAGCAGCTTGGCACCAGACTCTGGAAACACCATATATTTT
v_gene: TRBV5-6; j_gene: TRBJ2-3; abundance: -; d_gene: TRBD2; len: 15; CDR3aa: CASREGSGDTDTQYF; CDR3nt: TGTGCCAGCCGCGAGGGTAGCGGGGACACAGATACGCAGTATTTT
v_gene: TRBV7-9; j_gene: TRBJ1-1; abundance: -; d_gene: -; len: 14; CDR3aa: CASSPEGGYTEAFF; CDR3nt: TGTGCCAGCAGCCCAGAGGGTGGGTACACTGAAGCTTTCTTT
v_gene: TRBV18; j_gene: TRBJ1-1; abundance: -; d_gene: TRBD1; len: 14; CDR3aa: CASSLTGINTEAFF; CDR3nt: TGTGCCAGCTCACTGACAGGGATCAACACTGAAGCTTTCTTT
v_gene: TRBV6-5; j_gene: TRBJ1-4; abundance: -; d_gene: -; len: 14; CDR3aa: CASSYQRGNEKLFF; CDR3nt: TGTGCCAGCAGTTACCAAAGGGGGAATGAAAAACTGTTTTTT
v_gene: TRBV19; j_gene: TRBJ1-2; abundance: once; d_gene: TRBD1; len: 13; CDR3aa: CASSEQGVYGYTF; CDR3nt: TGTGCCAGTAGCGAACAGGGGGTATATGGCTACACCTTC
v_gene: TRBV15; j_gene: TRBJ2-3; abundance: -; d_gene: TRBD2; len: 17; CDR3aa: CATSGNYLAGGTDTQYF; CDR3nt: TGTGCCACCAGCGGAAATTATCTAGCGGGGGGGACAGATACGCAGTATTTT
v_gene: TRBV30; j_gene: TRBJ2-1; abundance: -; d_gene: TRBD1; len: 15; CDR3aa: CAWSVQGGAYNEQFF; CDR3nt: TGTGCCTGGAGTGTACAAGGGGGCGCGTACAATGAGCAGTTCTTC
v_gene: TRBV5-1; j_gene: TRBJ1-5; abundance: few; d_gene: -; len: 15; CDR3aa: CASSLDGGSHQPQHF; CDR3nt: TGCGCCAGCAGCTTAGATGGGGGGTCGCATCAGCCCCAGCATTTT
v_gene: TRBV14; j_gene: TRBJ1-4; abundance: -; d_gene: TRBD1; len: 14; CDR3aa: CASSQERGTVELFF; CDR3nt: TGTGCCAGCAGCCAAGAACGGGGGACAGTCGAACTGTTTTTT
v_gene: TRBV7-2; j_gene: TRBJ1-1; abundance: -; d_gene: -; len: 14; CDR3aa: CASSSVIGDTEAFF; CDR3nt: TGTGCCAGCAGCTCCGTCATCGGAGACACTGAAGCTTTCTTT
v_gene: TRBV6-4; j_gene: TRBJ2-1; abundance: once; d_gene: -; len: 15; CDR3aa: CASSLEGGGYNEQFF; CDR3nt: TGTGCCAGCAGCCTTGAGGGAGGGGGTTACAATGAGCAGTTCTTC
v_gene: TRBV15; j_gene: TRBJ2-1; abundance: -; d_gene: TRBD2; len: 18; CDR3aa: CATSRDFGAGGKQNEQFF; CDR3nt: TGTGCCACCAGCAGAGATTTTGGAGCGGGGGGGAAACAGAATGAGCAGTTCTTC
v_gene: TRBV3-1/TRBV3-2; j_gene: TRBJ1-4; abundance: -; d_gene: TRBD1; len: 15; CDR3aa: CASRPTGATNEKLFF; CDR3nt: TGTGCCAGCAGACCCACAGGGGCAACTAATGAAAAACTGTTTTTT
v_gene: TRBV5-1; j_gene: TRBJ2-7; abundance: -; d_gene: -; len: 12; CDR3aa: CASSLSEDEQYF; CDR3nt: TGCGCCAGCAGCTTGTCCGAGGACGAGCAGTACTTC
v_gene: TRBV27; j_gene: TRBJ2-7; abundance: -; d_gene: TRBD1; len: 16; CDR3aa: CASSLSPFGQGYEQYF; CDR3nt: TGTGCCAGCAGTTTATCCCCTTTCGGACAGGGCTACGAGCAGTACTTC
v_gene: TRBV5-4; j_gene: TRBJ1-1; abundance: -; d_gene: -; len: 15; CDR3aa: CASSPFPAAGTEAFF; CDR3nt: TGTGCCAGCAGCCCTTTTCCGGCGGCAGGGACTGAAGCTTTCTTT
v_gene: TRBV18; j_gene: TRBJ1-2; abundance: -; d_gene: TRBD1; len: 16; CDR3aa: CASSSEPSGTGGGYTF; CDR3nt: TGTGCCAGCTCATCCGAACCCTCCGGGACAGGGGGCGGCTACACCTTC
v_gene: TRBV5-4; j_gene: TRBJ2-7; abundance: -; d_gene: -; len: 14; CDR3aa: CASSALGGPGEQYF; CDR3nt: TGTGCCAGCAGCGCATTGGGGGGGCCTGGCGAGCAGTACTTC
v_gene: TRBV9; j_gene: TRBJ2-7; abundance: -; d_gene: -; len: 13; CDR3aa: CASSPTQGGEQYF; CDR3nt: TGTGCCAGCAGCCCAACCCAGGGGGGCGAGCAGTACTTC
v_gene: TRBV11-2; j_gene: TRBJ2-1; abundance: once; d_gene: TRBD2; len: 18; CDR3aa: CASSLEASGDSLYNEQFF; CDR3nt: TGTGCCAGCAGCTTAGAAGCTAGCGGGGACTCTCTTTACAATGAGCAGTTCTTC
v_gene: TRBV10-3; j_gene: TRBJ1-1; abundance: -; d_gene: -; len: 15; CDR3aa: CAISDSGRANTEAFF; CDR3nt: TGTGCCATCAGTGATTCAGGCAGGGCGAACACTGAAGCTTTCTTT
v_gene: TRBV9; j_gene: TRBJ2-2; abundance: -; d_gene: TRBD2; len: 16; CDR3aa: CASSMRSGGAPGELFF; CDR3nt: TGTGCCAGCAGTATGCGTAGCGGGGGGGCCCCCGGGGAGCTGTTTTTT